Listed below are T cell receptor beta chains from one sample, sequenced in a study of blood T cell repertoires in COVID-19. Measured with immunoSEQ multiplex PCR; TCRdb has only the in-frame clones, and not every one. The data hold about 160,000 clones, with approximately 81% observed a single time. Material: PBMCs or T cells enriched from blood (not recorded which). These receptors all stem from a woman between 40 and 50 years old with acute COVID-19. Each CDR3 is given with its conserved first and last residue. Each record gives: V gene, clone size, D gene, J gene, CDR3 DNA, CDR3 protein. The D gene is left open where the match is weak. Part of the rows lack a size; the others show once, few, many or a class for expanded clones.

TRBV19	few	TRBD2	TRBJ2-3	TGTGCCAGTAGGAAACTAGCGGGAGTTGGAACAGATACGCAGTATTTT	CASRKLAGVGTDTQYF
TRBV7-2	.	.	TRBJ2-5	TGTGCCAGCAGCCCTAAGAATCGCGAGACCCAGTACTTC	CASSPKNRETQYF
TRBV19	.	TRBD2	TRBJ2-1	TGTGCCAGTAGTATATCCCTACTAGCGGAAGAATACAATGAGCAGTTCTTC	CASSISLLAEEYNEQFF
TRBV5-4	once	TRBD1	TRBJ1-2	TGTGCCAGCAGCTTGGGTGACAGGGGGATTGGAGGCTACACCTTC	CASSLGDRGIGGYTF
TRBV19	.	TRBD2	TRBJ2-2	TGTGCCAGTACCCCCGGGGGCGGGAGGTCAACCGGGGAGCTGTTTTTT	CASTPGGGRSTGELFF
TRBV11-3	.	.	TRBJ2-2	TGTGCCAGCAGCCACAATACCGGGGAGCTGTTTTTT	CASSHNTGELFF
TRBV19	few	TRBD1	TRBJ1-1	TGTGCCAGTAGTCCCGACAGGGCAGAAGCTTTCTTT	CASSPDRAEAFF
TRBV27	.	.	TRBJ2-7	TGTGCCAGCAGGAGTTCTTACGAGCAGTACTTC	CASRSSYEQYF
TRBV4-2	.	TRBD2	TRBJ2-1	TGTGCCAGCAGCCAGATGGGTAACGGGAGGGATGAGCAGTTCTTC	CASSQMGNGRDEQFF
TRBV5-1	.	.	TRBJ2-1	TGCGCCAGCAGACCACCCGAGGGATGGGAGCAGTTCTTC	CASRPPEGWEQFF
TRBV2	.	TRBD1	TRBJ1-2	TGTGCCAGCAGCGCCCTACCGGGACAGGGGGGGGGAAGCGATGGCTACACCTTC	CASSALPGQGGGSDGYTF
TRBV25-1	.	.	TRBJ1-1	TGTGCCAGCAGTAACGAAAGGGGCGGATACCACACTGAAGCTTTCTTT	CASSNERGGYHTEAFF
TRBV18	few	.	TRBJ1-6	TGTGCCAGCTCACCAAGGACAGACAATTCACCCCTCCACTTT	CASSPRTDNSPLHF
TRBV6-6	.	.	TRBJ2-5	TGTGCCAGCAGGGCAGCGGCAGGGGGGGAGACCCAGTACTTC	CASRAAAGGETQYF
TRBV3-1/TRBV3-2	once	.	TRBJ1-1	TGTGCCAGCAGCGCCCAGGGTGGGGACACTGAAGCTTTCTTT	CASSAQGGDTEAFF
TRBV2	few	TRBD2	TRBJ2-7	TGTGCCAGCAGTGCCCGAGCGGGAGTGGGGTACGAGCAGTACTTC	CASSARAGVGYEQYF
TRBV29-1	once	.	TRBJ1-1	TGCAGCGTTGAAAGGGGGGGCACTGAAGCTTTCTTT	CSVERGGTEAFF